This passage covers 17 T cell receptor beta chains from one sample sequenced in a study of PD-1 blockade in classical Hodgkin lymphoma. The method was immunoSEQ multiplex PCR; TCRdb's version includes in-frame clones alone and lacks a portion of them. The table includes about 33,000 clones, around 68% detected once. Time point in this sample: cycle 4 day 1 (C4D1), after around six weeks of nivolumab. The patients all showed relapse after autologous stem cell transplantation, while their brentuximab vedotin exposure varied. Here the sequenced sample was peripheral blood mononuclear cells (PBMCs), taken before the fourth cycle of nivolumab. All receptors derive from a human donor with classical Hodgkin lymphoma.

This chain links TRBV6-1 with TRBJ2-5, with TRBD2 identical over 8 bases. Judging by the DNA end, TRBJ2-7 fits better; the J call may be wrong. Per the germline V gene, CDR1 is MNHNS and CDR2 is SASEGT. The CDR3 has 15 residues. The CDR3 bases are TGTGCCAGCAGTGATATTCCGGGACTAGTCTACGAGCAGTACTTC. This sequence encodes CASSDIPGLVYEQYF.

The V call is TRBV7-2, the J call TRBJ1-4; D is undetermined. V was cut by 4 bases and J by 2 bases, with 14 bases left in between. The germline gives CDR1 SGHTA, CDR2 FQGNSA. The CDR3 totals 16 residues. In nucleotides, the CDR3 is TGTGCCAGCAGCTCCGGGAGGGAGGGCACTAATGAAAAACTGTTTTTT. Its translation is CASSSGREGTNEKLFF.

This chain connects TRBV7-4 to TRBJ1-5, with D maybe TRBD1 (5 bases). Germline values: CDR1 SGHVT, CDR2 SQSDAQ. Trimming took off 6 bases at V and 11 bases at J, with 20 bases between the two ends. The CDR3 is 14 amino acids. For the CDR3, the DNA is TGTGCCAGCAGTCAGGGAGGCTCCATGGGAGCCCAGCATTTT. Its protein product is CASSQGGSMGAQHF. Full variable domain (missing parts from reference TRBV7-4 and TRBJ1-5): GAGVSQSPRYKVAKRGRDVALRCDSISGHVTLYWYRQTLGQGSEVLTYSQSDAQRDKSGRPSGRFSAERPERSVSTLKIQRTEQGDSAVYLCASSQGGSMGAQHFGDGTRLSIL.

V and J are TRBV11-3 and TRBJ1-2; a possible D gene is TRBD1 (6 bases). CDR1 is SGHNT, CDR2 YENEEA, per germline. Trimming shortened V by 4 bases and J by 3 bases, and 21 bases separated the two germline ends. The length of the CDR3 is 17 residues. The CDR3 coding sequence is TGTGCCAGCAGCTATCCGTTACAGGGAGTTCGTGACTATGGCTACACCTTC. Translated, it gives CASSYPLQGVRDYGYTF. The full variable domain, rest sourced from reference TRBV11-3 and TRBJ1-2, is EAGVVQSPRYKIIEKKQPVAFWCNPISGHNTLYWYLQNLGQGPELLIRYENEEAVDDSQLPKDRFSAERLKGVDSTLKIQPAELGDSAVYLCASSYPLQGVRDYGYTFGSGTRLTVV.

The chain carries TRBV7-3 and TRBJ2-3; D is perhaps TRBD1 or TRBD2 (5 bases each). Germline CDR1 SGHTA, CDR2 FQGTGA. The CDR3 spans 14 residues. Trimming cost V 2 bases and J 4 bases, with 10 bases left between them. CDR3 DNA: TGTGCCAGCAGCTTATCTGGGGGAGCAGATACGCAGTATTTT. Its protein is CASSLSGGADTQYF.

The chain joins TRBV19 to TRBJ2-7, with 10 bases fitting TRBD2. The CDR3 is 14 residues long. Losses at the gene ends were 1 base for V and 3 bases for J; bases not matched to a gene: 0. Germline V gives CDR1 LNHDA, CDR2 SQIVND (reference sequence). The CDR3 here is CASSIASGSYEQYF. In nucleotides, the CDR3 is TGTGCCAGTAGTATAGCTAGCGGGAGCTACGAGCAGTACTTC. Full variable domain (outside the CDR3, taken from reference TRBV19 and TRBJ2-7): DGGITQSPKYLFRKEGQNVTLSCEQNLNHDAMYWYRQDPGQGLRLIYYSQIVNDFQKGDIAEGYSVSREKKESFPLTVTSAQKNPTAFYLCASSIASGSYEQYFGPGTRLTVT.

The genes are TRBV27 and TRBJ2-1, with D hard to call. Trimming pared 10 bases from V and 6 bases from J, leaving 22 bases between. The germline V gene has CDR1 MNHEY and CDR2 SMNVEV (reference sequence). There are 15 residues in the CDR3. CDR3 coding DNA: TGTGCCACCCTACGTAGGGCTACAACTACCAATGAGCAGTTCTTC. Protein product: CATLRRATTTNEQFF.

The CDR3 loop is CASTRSHQGRNQPQHF. The CDR3 bases are TGTGCCAGCACAAGGTCCCACCAGGGGCGGAATCAGCCCCAGCATTTT. The V gene is TRBV16, the J gene TRBJ1-5, with a weak D call TRBD1 (6 bases). Germline V gene lookup returns CDR1 KGHSY and CDR2 FQNENV. V was cut by 7 bases and J by 4 bases, with 20 bases left in between. The CDR3 contains 16 residues.

The CDR3, as DNA: TGTGCCAGCAGCGTTACCGGGACGAGCTCCTACGAGCAGTACTTC. It is translated as CASSVTGTSSYEQYF. V and J are TRBV9 and TRBJ2-7, with D perhaps given as TRBD1 or TRBD2 (5 bases each). Per germline, CDR1 SGDLS and CDR2 YYNGEE. Trimming removed 2 bases at V and 0 bases at J, with 12 bases between. CDR3 length: 15 amino acids.

The J gene is TRBJ1-1, the V gene TRBV30; D gene ambiguous. Per germline, CDR1 GTSNPN and CDR2 SVGIG (reference sequence). With 3 bases removed from V and 11 bases from J, the gap between germline ends came to 16 bases. The CDR3 extends over 12 amino acids. As DNA, the CDR3 is TGTGCCTGGAGCCCTGGAAAGGGTTGGGCTTTCTTT. The encoded protein is CAWSPGKGWAFF.

This rearrangement joins TRBV5-6 to TRBJ1-2; 7 positions match TRBD1. With V trimmed by 4 bases and J by 8 bases, 11 bases remained unmatched. Germline V gene lookup returns CDR1 SGHDT and CDR2 YYEEEE. This CDR3 comprises 14 residues. The CDR3 protein is CASSKGAAMLGYTF. CDR3 DNA: TGTGCCAGCAGCAAGGGGGCCGCTATGCTGGGCTACACCTTC.

Turning to this clone: Germline and junction disagree at one end, which may indicate a read error. The chain combines TRBV2 with TRBJ2-7; 8 positions match TRBD2. The germline V gene has CDR1 SNHLY and CDR2 FYNNEI. The CDR3 runs 14 residues. CDR3 sequence reads: CASSPLSGDYGQYF. The CDR3 DNA is TGTGCCAGCAGTCCGCTTAGCGGGGACTACGGGCAGTACTTC. Variable domain in full (rest from reference TRBV2 and TRBJ2-7): EPEVTQTPSHQVTQMGQEVILRCVPISNHLYFYWYRQILGQKVEFLVSFYNNEISEKSEIFDDQFSVERPDGSNFTLKIRSTKLEDSAMYFCASSPLSGDYGQYFGPGTRLTVT.

The chain joins TRBV28 to TRBJ2-1; 7 nucleotides align to TRBD1. The CDR3 totals 11 residues. CDR1 is MDHEN and CDR2 is SYDVKM in the germline V gene. The V gene end was trimmed by 4 bases and the J gene end by 11 bases; junction bases not matched to a gene: 2. DNA of the CDR3: TGTGCCAGCAGTTACAGGGGTCAGCAGTTCTTC. Translated, it gives CASSYRGQQFF.

The chain recombines TRBV10-3 with TRBJ2-2; D is unclear. Per the germline V gene, CDR1 is ENHRY and CDR2 is SYGVKD. The CDR3 consists of 16 residues. Trimming took 0 bases from V and 0 from J, leaving 8 bases between them. CDR3 nucleotides: TGTGCCATCAGTGAGTCCAGATTCTCGAACACCGGGGAGCTGTTTTTT. It is translated as CAISESRFSNTGELFF.

The V and J genes are TRBV11-3 and TRBJ2-1; TRBD1 matches 7 bases. Germline V gene data show CDR1 as SGHNT and CDR2 as YENEEA. V lost 5 bases, J lost 0 bases, and 7 bases stayed unmatched. This CDR3 spans 16 amino acids. CDR3 sequence (DNA): TGTGCCAGCAGCCTCCGACAGGGTCTCTCCTACAATGAGCAGTTCTTC. Translation gives CASSLRQGLSYNEQFF.

The rearrangement uses TRBV7-9 and TRBJ2-3; a possible D gene is TRBD1 (5 bases). V shed 4 bases and J shed 2 bases, with 10 bases lying between them. Per germline, CDR1 SEHNR and CDR2 FQNEAQ (reference sequence). The CDR3 has 14 residues. CDR3 region: CASSSTGATDTQYF. The CDR3 nucleotides are TGTGCCAGCAGCTCAACAGGAGCCACAGATACGCAGTATTTT.

The chain employs TRBV9 and TRBJ2-3, with a weak D call TRBD2 (5 bases). The germline V gene encodes CDR1 SGDLS and CDR2 YYNGEE. The CDR3 has 12 residues. Trimming took off 9 bases at V and 5 bases at J, with 13 bases between the two ends. In DNA form, the CDR3 reads TGTGCCACTAGCTGGGTGGGAGATACGCAGTATTTT. It yields the protein CATSWVGDTQYF.